This T cell receptor beta chain was sequenced during a study of blood T cells in healthy people across ages. This CDR3 comprises 13 residues. Germline lookup yields CDR1 DFQATT and CDR2 SNEGSKA (reference sequence). Details on this clonotype: As yet, its antigen is unknown. One junction end does not reproduce the germline sequence, and a read error may be involved.

Study-wide results and limits: Per million T cells, TCR beta diversity dropped roughly linearly as age increased.

Using a J-beta primer mix together with a sample-barcoded 5' primer, a second PCR was run for roughly 7 to 11 cycles. In TCRdb, the 5' RACE reads were re-called with MiXCR into one record per CDR3 protein. The data hold roughly 1.9 million distinct CDR3 sequences, with about two fifths observed a single time. Sequencing was done on a sample of blood. The rearrangement uses TRBV20-1 and TRBJ2-5; D gene ambiguous. The receptor comes from a human donor in good health. In DNA, the CDR3 is TGCGGTGCTAGAGAAGTCAGCCAAGAGACCCAGTACTTC. Translation: CGAREVSQETQYF.